This T cell receptor beta chain was profiled in a study of blood T cell repertoires in COVID-19. Study summary: Donors in the United States, Italy and Spain gave samples during acute or convalescent COVID-19. T cells, B-cell-depleted T cells, or PBMCs provided the cDNA or gDNA that served as material.

V was shortened by 8 bases and J by 7 bases, with 17 bases between the two germline ends. This CDR3 has 14 amino acids. Germline lookup yields CDR1 MNHEY and CDR2 SMNVEV (reference sequence). Original data processing: How many nucleated cells were present was estimated from reference gene primer amplification. Assay: immunoSEQ multiplex PCR; the TCRdb copy retains only in-frame clones and omits some. V and J calls and clone size follow that table, whereas D and trimming were derived from the DNA. The data hold about 65,000 clones, with approximately 75% observed a single time. This chain connects TRBV27 to TRBJ1-4, with D possibly TRBD1 on 5 matching bases. The specimen was peripheral blood. The source is a man older than 75 with acute or convalescent COVID-19. The CDR3 region has the DNA TGTGCCAGCCGCAGGGAGGGAGGTGGTGAAAAACTGTTTTTT. Translating it yields CASRREGGGEKLFF.